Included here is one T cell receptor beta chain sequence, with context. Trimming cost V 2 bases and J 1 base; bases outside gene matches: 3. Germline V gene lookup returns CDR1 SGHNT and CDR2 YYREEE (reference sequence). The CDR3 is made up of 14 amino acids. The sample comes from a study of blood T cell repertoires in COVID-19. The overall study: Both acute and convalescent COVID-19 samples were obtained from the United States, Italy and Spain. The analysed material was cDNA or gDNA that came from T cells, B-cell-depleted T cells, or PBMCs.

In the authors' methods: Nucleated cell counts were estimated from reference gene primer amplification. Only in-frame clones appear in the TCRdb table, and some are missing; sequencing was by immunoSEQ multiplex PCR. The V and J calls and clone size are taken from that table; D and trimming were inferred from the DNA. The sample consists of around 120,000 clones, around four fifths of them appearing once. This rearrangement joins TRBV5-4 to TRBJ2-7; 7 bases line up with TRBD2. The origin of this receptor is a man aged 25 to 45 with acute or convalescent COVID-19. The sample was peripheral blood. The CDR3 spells CASSFMGGSYEQYF. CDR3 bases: TGTGCCAGCAGCTTCATGGGGGGGTCCTACGAGCAGTACTTC.